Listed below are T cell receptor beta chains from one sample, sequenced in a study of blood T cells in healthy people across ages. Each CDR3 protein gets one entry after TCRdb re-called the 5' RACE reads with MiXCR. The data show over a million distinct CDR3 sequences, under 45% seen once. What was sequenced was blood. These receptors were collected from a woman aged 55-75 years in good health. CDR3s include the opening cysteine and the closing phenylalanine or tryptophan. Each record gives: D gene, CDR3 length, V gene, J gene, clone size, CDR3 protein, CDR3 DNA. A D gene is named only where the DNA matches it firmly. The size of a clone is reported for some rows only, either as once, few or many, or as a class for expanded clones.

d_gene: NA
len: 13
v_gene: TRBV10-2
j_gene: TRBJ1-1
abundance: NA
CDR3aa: CASSRVWNTEAFF
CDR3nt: TGCGCCAGCAGCAGGGTATGGAACACTGAAGCTTTCTTT

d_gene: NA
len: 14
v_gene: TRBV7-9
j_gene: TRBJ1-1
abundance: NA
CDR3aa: CASSLVGQRTEAFF
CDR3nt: TGTGCCAGCAGCTTAGTGGGACAAAGGACTGAAGCTTTCTTT

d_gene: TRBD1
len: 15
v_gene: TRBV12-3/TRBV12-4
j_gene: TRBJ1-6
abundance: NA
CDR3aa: CASSSGQGEYSPLHF
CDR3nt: TGTGCCAGCAGTTCCGGACAGGGAGAATATTCACCCCTCCACTTT

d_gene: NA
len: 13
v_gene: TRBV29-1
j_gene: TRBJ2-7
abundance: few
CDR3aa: CSVVVGSSYEQYF
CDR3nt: TGCAGCGTTGTTGTTGGCAGCTCCTACGAGCAGTACTTC

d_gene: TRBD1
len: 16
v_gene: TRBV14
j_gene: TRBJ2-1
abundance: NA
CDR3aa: CASSRNNRDRVNEQFF
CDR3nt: TGTGCCAGCAGCCGCAACAACCGGGACAGGGTCAATGAGCAGTTCTTC

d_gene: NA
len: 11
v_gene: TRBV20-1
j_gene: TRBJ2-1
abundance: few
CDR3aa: CSARDLGEQFF
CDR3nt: TGCAGTGCTAGAGATTTAGGGGAGCAGTTCTTC

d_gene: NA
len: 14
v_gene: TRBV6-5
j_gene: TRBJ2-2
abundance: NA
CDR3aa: CASSQAANTGELFF
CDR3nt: TGTGCCAGCAGTCAGGCAGCGAACACCGGGGAGCTGTTTTTT

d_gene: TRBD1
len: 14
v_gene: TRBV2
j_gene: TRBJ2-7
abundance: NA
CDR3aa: CASRGTGLPYEQYF
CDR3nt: TGTGCCAGCAGGGGGACAGGGCTCCCCTACGAGCAGTACTTC

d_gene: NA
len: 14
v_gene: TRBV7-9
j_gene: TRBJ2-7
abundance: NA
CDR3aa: CATEAWQGTYEQYF
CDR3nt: TGTGCCACCGAAGCCTGGCAGGGAACCTACGAGCAGTACTTC

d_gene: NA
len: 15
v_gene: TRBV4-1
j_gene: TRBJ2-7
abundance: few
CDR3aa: CASSQVTSSTYEQYF
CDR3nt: TGCGCCAGCAGCCAAGTTACTAGCTCTACCTACGAGCAGTACTTC

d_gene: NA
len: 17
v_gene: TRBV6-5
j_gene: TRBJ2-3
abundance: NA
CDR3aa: CASSYSLSGASTDTQYF
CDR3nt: TGTGCCAGCAGTTACTCGCTTAGCGGAGCTAGCACAGATACGCAGTATTTT

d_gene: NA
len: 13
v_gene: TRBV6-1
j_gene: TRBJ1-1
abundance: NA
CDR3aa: CASKRSGTTEAFF
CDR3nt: TGTGCCAGCAAGAGGTCAGGGACCACTGAAGCTTTCTTT

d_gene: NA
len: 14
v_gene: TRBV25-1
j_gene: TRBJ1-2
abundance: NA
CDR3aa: CASSARTDFYGYTF
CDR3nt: TGTGCCAGCAGTGCTCGGACAGACTTCTATGGCTACACCTTC

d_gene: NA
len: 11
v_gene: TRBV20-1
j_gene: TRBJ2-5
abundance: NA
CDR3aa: CSGTGQETQYF
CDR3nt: TGCAGTGGGACGGGCCAAGAGACCCAGTACTTC

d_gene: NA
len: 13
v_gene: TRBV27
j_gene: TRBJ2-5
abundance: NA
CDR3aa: CASSFSAYNEQYF
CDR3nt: TGTGCCAGCAGTTTCTCGGCCTACAATGAGCAGTACTTC

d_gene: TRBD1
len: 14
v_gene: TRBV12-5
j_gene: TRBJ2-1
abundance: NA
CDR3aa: CASGLVGQDNEQFF
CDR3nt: TGTGCTAGTGGTTTGGTGGGACAGGATAATGAGCAGTTCTTC

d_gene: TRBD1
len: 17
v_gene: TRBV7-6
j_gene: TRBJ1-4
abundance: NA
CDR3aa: CASSRRPGTGSGEKLFF
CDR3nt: TGTGCCAGCAGCCGACGTCCCGGGACAGGGTCCGGTGAAAAACTGTTTTTT

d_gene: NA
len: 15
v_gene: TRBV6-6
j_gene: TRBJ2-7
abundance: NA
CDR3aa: CASSYLPTGIYEQYF
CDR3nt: TGTGCCAGCAGTTACTTACCGACAGGAATCTACGAGCAGTACTTC

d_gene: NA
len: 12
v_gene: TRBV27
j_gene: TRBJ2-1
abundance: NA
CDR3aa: CASSKLGNEQFF
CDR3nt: TGTGCCAGCAGCAAGCTGGGCAATGAGCAGTTCTTC

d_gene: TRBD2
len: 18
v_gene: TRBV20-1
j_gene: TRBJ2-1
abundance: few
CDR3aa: CSARDRGLAGRSYNEQFF
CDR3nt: TGCAGTGCTAGAGATCGGGGACTAGCGGGGCGATCATACAATGAGCAGTTCTTC

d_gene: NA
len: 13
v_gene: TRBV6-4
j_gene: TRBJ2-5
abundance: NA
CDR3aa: CASSDSIGGVQYF
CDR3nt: TGTGCCAGCAGTGACTCTATTGGAGGAGTGCAGTACTTC

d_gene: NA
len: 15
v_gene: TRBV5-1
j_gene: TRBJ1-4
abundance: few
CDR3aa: CASSLDGRPNEKLFF
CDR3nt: TGCGCCAGCAGCTTGGACGGTCGGCCTAATGAAAAACTGTTTTTT

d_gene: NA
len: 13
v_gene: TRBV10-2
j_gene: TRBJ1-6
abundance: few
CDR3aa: CASSDTGYSPLHF
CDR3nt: TGCGCCAGCAGTGACACAGGTTATTCACCCCTCCACTTT

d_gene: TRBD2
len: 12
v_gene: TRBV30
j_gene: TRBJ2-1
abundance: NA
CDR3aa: CACGTSYNEQFF
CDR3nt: TGTGCCTGCGGGACTAGCTACAATGAGCAGTTCTTC

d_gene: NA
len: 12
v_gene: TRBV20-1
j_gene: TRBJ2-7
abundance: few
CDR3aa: CSAQPWRNEQYF
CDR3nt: TGCAGTGCTCAGCCTTGGAGAAACGAGCAGTACTTC

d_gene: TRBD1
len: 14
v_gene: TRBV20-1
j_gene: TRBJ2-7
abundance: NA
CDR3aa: CSATDRRTSYEQYF
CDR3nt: TGCAGTGCTACGGACAGGCGCACATCCTACGAGCAGTACTTC

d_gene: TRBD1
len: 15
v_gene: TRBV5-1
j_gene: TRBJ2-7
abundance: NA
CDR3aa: CASSLGQGSINEQYF
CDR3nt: TGCGCCAGCAGCTTGGGACAGGGATCGATCAACGAGCAGTACTTC

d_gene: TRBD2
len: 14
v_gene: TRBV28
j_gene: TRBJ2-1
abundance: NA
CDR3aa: CASTPGTSYNEQFF
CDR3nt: TGTGCCAGCACCCCTGGGACTAGCTACAATGAGCAGTTCTTC

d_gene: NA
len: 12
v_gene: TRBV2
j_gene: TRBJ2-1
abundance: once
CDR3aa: CASSEIRGEQFF
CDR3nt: TGTGCCAGCAGTGAAATTCGCGGAGAGCAGTTCTTC

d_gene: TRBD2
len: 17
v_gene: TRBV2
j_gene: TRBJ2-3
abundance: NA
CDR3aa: CASSRDYFPSARDTQYF
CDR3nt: TGTGCCAGCAGTAGGGACTACTTTCCGTCCGCCCGAGATACGCAGTATTTT

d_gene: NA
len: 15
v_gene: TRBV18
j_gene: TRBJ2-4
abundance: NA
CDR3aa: CASSPEPGAKNIQYF
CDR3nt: TGTGCCAGCTCACCAGAGCCAGGGGCCAAAAACATTCAGTACTTC

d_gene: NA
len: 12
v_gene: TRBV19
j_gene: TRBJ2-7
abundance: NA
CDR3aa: CASSQSHYEQNF
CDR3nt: TGTGCCAGTAGCCAGTCCCACTACGAGCAGAACTTC

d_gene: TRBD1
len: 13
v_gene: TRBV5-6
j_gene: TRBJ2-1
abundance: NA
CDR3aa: CASIRQGGCEQFF
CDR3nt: TGTGCCAGCATCAGACAAGGGGGCTGTGAGCAGTTCTTC

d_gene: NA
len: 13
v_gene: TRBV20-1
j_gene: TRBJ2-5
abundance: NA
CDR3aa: CSAKDPGVETQYF
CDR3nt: TGCAGTGCCAAGGACCCGGGGGTAGAGACCCAGTACTTC

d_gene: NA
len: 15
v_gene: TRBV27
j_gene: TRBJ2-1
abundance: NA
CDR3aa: CASRPTYTSYNEQFF
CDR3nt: TGTGCCAGCAGACCGACTTATACCTCCTACAATGAGCAGTTCTTC